What follows are 23 T cell receptor beta chains derived from one specimen sequenced in a study of blood T cell repertoires in COVID-19. Sequencing was performed with immunoSEQ multiplex PCR; in TCRdb, only in-frame clones are kept and a portion is missing. The sample gives around 180,000 clones, 83% of which show up once; about 1.5% is in the top ten. The sample was peripheral blood. Receptor source: a human donor in a cohort sampled during active COVID-19.

The rearrangement links TRBV27 to TRBJ1-1, with 9 bases aligning to TRBD1. Trimming at V came to 6 bases and at J to 8 bases, leaving 13 bases not matched to a gene. This CDR3 spans 15 amino acids. CDR1 is MNHEY and CDR2 is SMNVEV in the germline V gene (reference sequence). CDR3 DNA: TGTGCCAGCAGCCACTCCCCCGGGACAGGGCCCGAAGCTTTCTTT. It yields the protein CASSHSPGTGPEAFF.

The gene calls are TRBV4-2 and TRBJ2-3, with 13 positions matching TRBD2. In germline, CDR1 is LGHNA, CDR2 YNFKEQ. CDR3 length: 19 residues. V lost 1 base, J lost 0 bases, and 7 bases stayed unmatched. CDR3 region: CASSQGGLAGASSTDTQYF. CDR3 coding DNA: TGTGCCAGCAGCCAAGGAGGACTAGCGGGGGCTTCTAGCACAGATACGCAGTATTTT.

V gene TRBV24-1 combines with J gene TRBJ2-1, with 16 bases aligning to TRBD2. The CDR3 covers 17 residues. Germline V lookup: CDR1 KGHDR, CDR2 SFDVKD. V trimming: 5 bases; J trimming: 8 bases; junction bases outside the gene matches: 8. The DNA for the CDR3 is TGTGCCACCAGTGCCCCCGCCGGGACTAGCGGGGGGGATGAGCAGTTCTTC. It codes for CATSAPAGTSGGDEQFF.

This rearrangement joins TRBV10-2 to TRBJ2-2; 11 bases map to TRBD2. CDR1 is WSHSY and CDR2 is SAAADI in the germline V gene. This CDR3 is built from 15 residues. V was clipped by 6 bases and J by 0 bases; unmatched bases: 0. The CDR3 loop reads CASRTSGANTGELFF. The DNA for the CDR3 is TGCGCCAGCAGGACTAGCGGGGCGAACACCGGGGAGCTGTTTTTT.

CDR3: CASSPAVQGRYGYTF. DNA for the CDR3: TGTGCCAGCAGCCCCGCGGTGCAGGGCCGCTATGGCTACACCTTC. The genes are TRBV16 and TRBJ1-2, with a possible D match to TRBD1 (5 bases). Germline loops: CDR1 KGHSY, CDR2 FQNENV. V lost 4 bases and J 4 bases, leaving 16 bases between the germline ends. The CDR3 contains 15 residues. Full variable domain (rest looked up from reference TRBV16 and TRBJ1-2): GEEVAQTPKHLVRGEGQKAKLYCAPIKGHSYVFWYQQVLKNEFKFLISFQNENVFDETGMPKERFSAKCLPNSPCSLEIQATKLEDSAVYFCASSPAVQGRYGYTFGSGTRLTVV.

The rearrangement links TRBV4-1 to TRBJ2-1, with TRBD2 matching over 9 bases. V lost 1 base, J lost 2 bases, and 3 bases stayed unmatched. The germline gives CDR1 MGHRA, CDR2 YSYEKL. The CDR3 loop spans 16 amino acids. CDR3 in DNA: TGCGCCAGCAGCCAAGCTGGGACTAGCACCTACAATGAGCAGTTCTTC. Amino acids: CASSQAGTSTYNEQFF.

J is TRBJ1-1 and V is TRBV20-1, with a tentative D call TRBD1 (6 bases). Trimming pared 3 bases from V and 10 bases from J, leaving 9 bases between. Germline assignment: CDR1 DFQATT and CDR2 SNEGSKA (reference sequence). The CDR3 runs to 10 residues. CDR3 protein: CSASQGLAFF. The CDR3 nucleotides are TGCAGTGCTAGCCAGGGGTTAGCTTTCTTT.

This sequence joins TRBV6-4 and TRBJ1-1, with 8 bases lining up with TRBD1. The length of the CDR3 is 13 residues. V shed 9 bases, J shed 1 base, and the junction held 4 bases outside the gene matches. Looked up from germline, CDR1 is MRHNA and CDR2 is SNTAGT. The CDR3 loop reads CARPRGQNTEAFF. The CDR3 DNA reads as TGTGCCAGGCCCAGGGGGCAGAACACTGAAGCTTTCTTT.

V usage is TRBV24-1 and J usage is TRBJ1-2; D is perhaps TRBD1 (6 bases). CDR3 length: 12 residues. Germline V gives CDR1 KGHDR, CDR2 SFDVKD. Deletions cut 5 bases from V and 8 bases from J, with 11 bases between. CDR3 sequence (DNA): TGTGCCACCAGTGCCCTGAGGGGGGGCTACACCTTC. Translation: CATSALRGGYTF.

The chain employs TRBV28 and TRBJ2-3; D unclear. V lost 3 bases and J lost 1, with 8 bases in between. The germline V gene has CDR1 MDHEN and CDR2 SYDVKM. The CDR3 length is 14 residues. The CDR3 protein is CASSFISGTDTQYF. In DNA, the CDR3 is TGTGCCAGCAGTTTTATCTCGGGCACAGATACGCAGTATTTT.

The V and J genes are TRBV5-4 and TRBJ2-7; 7 bases are shared with TRBD1. V lost 4 bases and J lost 4; bases outside the gene matches: 11. Germline values: CDR1 SGHNT, CDR2 YYREEE (reference sequence). The length of the CDR3 is 15 residues. CDR3 region: CASSPGQDRLYEQYF. In nucleotides, the CDR3 is TGTGCCAGCAGCCCTGGGCAGGACAGGCTTTACGAGCAGTACTTC.

The rearrangement joins TRBV23-1 to TRBJ2-7; TRBD2 is a possible D gene (5 bases). TRBV23-1 falls under the ORF class, with uncertain function. Trimming pared 2 bases from V and 1 base from J, leaving 15 bases between. The CDR3 is 16 residues long. CDR3 coding DNA: TGCGCCAGCAGTCAAGTCCGGGGTCATGGTTCCTACGAGCAGTACTTC. This sequence encodes CASSQVRGHGSYEQYF.

This clone has just a few counts. The rearrangement uses TRBV27 and TRBJ2-1, with 7 bases fitting TRBD2. V lost 6 bases and J lost 7; bases outside the gene matches: 3. Germline V gene lookup returns CDR1 MNHEY and CDR2 SMNVEV (reference sequence). The CDR3 is made up of 12 amino acids. The CDR3 loop reads CASRHSGNEQFF. The CDR3, as DNA: TGTGCCAGCAGACATAGCGGGAATGAGCAGTTCTTC.

The chain is built from TRBV5-1 and TRBJ2-5, with 11 bases lining up with TRBD2. Germline CDR1 SGHRS, CDR2 YFSETQ. J gave up 2 bases and V 0 bases, and 3 bases lay outside the gene matches. The CDR3 spans 16 residues. CDR3 loop: CASSLGPSGGQETQYF. The CDR3 DNA reads as TGCGCCAGCAGCTTGGGCCCTAGCGGGGGGCAAGAGACCCAGTACTTC.

The chain recombines TRBV19 with TRBJ2-7, with TRBD2 as a possible D gene (6 bases). CDR3 length: 15 amino acids. Per germline, CDR1 LNHDA and CDR2 SQIVND (reference sequence). Trimming left V 3 bases short and J 4 bases short, with 16 bases between. CDR3 sequence (DNA): TGTGCCAGTAGTATTGGGATGGGGGGTCCTTACGAGCAGTACTTC. The encoded protein is CASSIGMGGPYEQYF.

The CDR3 DNA is TGTGCCAGCAGCTTAGGGGGGCCCAGGGATACGCAGTATTTT. Translated, it gives CASSLGGPRDTQYF. The chain employs TRBV11-1 and TRBJ2-3; D is perhaps TRBD1 (6 bases). CDR1 SGHAT and CDR2 FQDESV come from the germline V gene (reference sequence). Trimming left V 1 base short and J 6 bases short, with 11 bases between. The CDR3 sequence is 14 residues long.

V usage is TRBV6-5 and J usage is TRBJ1-5; TRBD1 is a possible D gene (5 bases). Germline-derived CDR1 and CDR2 are MNHEY and SVGAGI. This CDR3 has 13 residues. The V gene lost 7 bases and the J gene lost 2 bases, with 9 bases spanning the gap. Written as DNA, the CDR3 is TGTGCCAGCAACCCACAGGGCAATCAGCCCCAGCATTTT. This sequence encodes CASNPQGNQPQHF.

The chain joins TRBV5-5 to TRBJ2-5, with TRBD1 as a possible D gene (5 bases). Germline V gene lookup returns CDR1 SGHKS and CDR2 YYEKEE (reference sequence). The CDR3 consists of 13 residues. Trimming left V 5 bases short and J 2 bases short, with 10 bases between. In DNA form, the CDR3 reads TGTGCCAGCAGGCCCAGGGATCAAGAGACCCAGTACTTC. Translation: CASRPRDQETQYF.

CDR3 amino acids: CASSSGISYGYTF. In DNA, the CDR3 is TGTGCCAGCAGCTCCGGGATCTCCTATGGCTACACCTTC. This sequence joins TRBV5-6 and TRBJ1-2; D is undetermined. Germline CDR1 is SGHDT and CDR2 is YYEEEE. There are 13 residues in the CDR3. Trimming stripped 3 bases from V and 4 bases from J, with 10 bases between.

The gene calls are TRBV3-1 (or the pseudogene TRBV3-2) and TRBJ1-3; D perhaps matches TRBD1 (6 bases). The CDR3 covers 17 residues. Trimming pared 3 bases from V and 1 base from J, leaving 16 bases between. CDR1 and CDR2 from the germline V gene are LGHDT and YNNKEL (reference sequence). CDR3 nucleotides: TGTGCCAGCAGCCATTCCCTGGGGGGGGCGTCTGGAAACACCATATATTTT. It is translated as CASSHSLGGASGNTIYF.

The CDR3 region is CASSKKNRVDSIVSPLHF. The CDR3, as DNA: TGTGCCAGCAGCAAAAAAAATAGGGTCGACAGCATCGTTTCACCCCTCCACTTT. V is TRBV21-1 and J is TRBJ1-6; the D call TRBD1 from the table was never checked on the DNA. TRBV21-1 constitutes a pseudogene. The CDR3 totals 18 residues.

The chain is built from TRBV5-1 and TRBJ1-2; 9 bases are a match to TRBD1. The length of the CDR3 is 14 residues. CDR1 is SGHRS, CDR2 YFSETQ, per germline. Trimming at V came to 4 bases and at J to 4 bases, leaving 5 bases not matched to a gene. DNA for the CDR3: TGCGCCAGCAGCCCGGGACAGGGAGGCTATGGCTACACCTTC. Protein: CASSPGQGGYGYTF.

The chain carries TRBV5-6 and TRBJ2-7, with D tentatively TRBD2 (6 bases). V lost 7 bases to trimming and J lost 0 bases, with 11 bases between them. This CDR3 contains 13 residues. Germline values: CDR1 SGHDT, CDR2 YYEEEE. CDR3 nucleotide sequence: TGTGCCAGCTGGGGGAGGAGCTCCTACGAGCAGTACTTC. Translated: CASWGRSSYEQYF.